Given below is one T cell receptor (beta chain) in context. The antigen is undetermined. Next came a second PCR, run for about 7 to 12 cycles, which used a sample-barcoded 5' primer along with a J-beta primer mix. Every cDNA molecule carried a tag from a template-switch adaptor bearing 12 random nucleotides. MiXCR, applied by TCRdb to the 5' RACE reads, yields one record per CDR3 protein. The table lists about 830,000 distinct CDR3 sequences, 60% to 80% of them singletons. This entry is derived from a study of blood T cells in healthy people across ages. Overall study results and limits: Older age went with lower TCR beta diversity per million T cells, in a roughly linear way.

Trimming took 4 bases from V and 2 from J; bases not matched to a gene: 12. Germline V gene data show CDR1 as LGHDT and CDR2 as YNNKEL (reference sequence). The CDR3 contains 17 residues. Collection of ten milliliters of peripheral blood was performed for each donor. Samples each had at least 6 micrograms of total RNA extracted. The sequence was collected from a man aged 25-40 years in good health. The chain combines TRBV3-1 with TRBJ2-3; 7 bases are a match to TRBD1. The sequenced material came from blood. The CDR3 coding sequence is TGTGCCAGCAGCCCTGCGGCTGGGACAGACATCACAGATACGCAGTATTTT. As protein: CASSPAAGTDITDTQYF.